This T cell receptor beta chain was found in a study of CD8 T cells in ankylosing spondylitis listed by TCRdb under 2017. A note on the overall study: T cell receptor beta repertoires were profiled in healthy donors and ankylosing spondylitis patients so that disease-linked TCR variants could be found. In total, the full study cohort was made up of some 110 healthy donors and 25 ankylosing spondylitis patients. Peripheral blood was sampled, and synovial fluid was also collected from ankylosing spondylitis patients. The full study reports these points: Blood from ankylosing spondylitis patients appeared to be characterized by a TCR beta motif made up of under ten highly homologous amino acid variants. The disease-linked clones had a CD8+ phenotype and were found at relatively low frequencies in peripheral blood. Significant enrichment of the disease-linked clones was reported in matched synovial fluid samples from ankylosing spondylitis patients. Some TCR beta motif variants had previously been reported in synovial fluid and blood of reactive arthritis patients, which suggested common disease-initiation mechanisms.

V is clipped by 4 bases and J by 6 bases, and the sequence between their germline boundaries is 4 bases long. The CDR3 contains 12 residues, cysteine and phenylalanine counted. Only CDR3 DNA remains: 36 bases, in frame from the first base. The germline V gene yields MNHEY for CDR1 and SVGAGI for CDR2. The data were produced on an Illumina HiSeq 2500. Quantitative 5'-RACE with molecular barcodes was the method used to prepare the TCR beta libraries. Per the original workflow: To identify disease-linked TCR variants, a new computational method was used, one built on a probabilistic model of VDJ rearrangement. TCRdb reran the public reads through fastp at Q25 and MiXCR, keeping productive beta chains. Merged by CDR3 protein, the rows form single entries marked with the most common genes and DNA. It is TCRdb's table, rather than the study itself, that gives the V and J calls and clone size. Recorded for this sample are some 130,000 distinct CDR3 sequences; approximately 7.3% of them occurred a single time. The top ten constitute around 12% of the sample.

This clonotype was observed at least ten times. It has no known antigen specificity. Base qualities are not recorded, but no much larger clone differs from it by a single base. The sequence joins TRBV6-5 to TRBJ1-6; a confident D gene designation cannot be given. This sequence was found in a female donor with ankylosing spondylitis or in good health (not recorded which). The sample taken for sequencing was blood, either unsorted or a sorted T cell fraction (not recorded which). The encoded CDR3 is CASSSVNSPLHF. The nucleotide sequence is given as TGTGCCAGCAGTTCAGTTAATTCACCCCTCCACTTT.